A single sample gave rise to the 26 T cell receptor beta chains below, sequenced in a study of cytomegalovirus exposure and HLA in healthy donors. 60 Vbeta and 13 Jbeta primers were used in PCR. Repertoires were generated with immunoSEQ multiplex PCR, while TCRdb's copy carries only in-frame clones and drops some. Here the sample spans just under 250,000 clones, roughly 82% being singletons. The sequenced sample consisted of PBMCs. These receptor sequences come from a woman in her thirties or forties in good health and CMV-seropositive.

The CDR3 region is CASSLAGGAADTQYF. The CDR3, as DNA: TGTGCCAGCAGCTTAGCGGGGGGGGCGGCAGATACGCAGTATTTT. The chain carries TRBV7-9 and TRBJ2-3; maybe TRBD2 (7 bases). Germline lookup yields CDR1 SEHNR and CDR2 FQNEAQ (reference sequence). This CDR3 has 15 residues. V lost 0 bases, J lost 4 bases, and 11 bases lay in between.

The V gene is TRBV6-4, the J gene TRBJ2-3; TRBD2 might be the D (6 bases). Germline loops: CDR1 MRHNA, CDR2 SNTAGT. Trimming removed 4 bases at V and 7 bases at J, with 12 bases between. This CDR3 spans 13 amino acids. The chain's CDR3 is CASSAEGDYTQYF. CDR3 DNA: TGTGCCAGCAGTGCCGAAGGGGACTATACGCAGTATTTT.

This clone was counted only a few times. V usage is TRBV19 and J usage is TRBJ2-4, with D possibly TRBD2 on 6 matching bases. Germline values: CDR1 LNHDA, CDR2 SQIVND (reference sequence). There are 15 residues in the CDR3. Trimming stripped 7 bases from V and 3 bases from J, with 16 bases between. The CDR3 spells CASTPQGRDKNIQYF. The CDR3 DNA is TGTGCCAGTACGCCCCAAGGGCGGGACAAAAACATTCAGTACTTC.

The chain combines TRBV5-4 with TRBJ1-2; 7 nucleotides match TRBD1. There are 13 residues in the CDR3. Per the germline V gene, CDR1 is SGHNT and CDR2 is YYREEE (reference sequence). V shed 5 bases, J shed 1 base, and the junction held 2 bases outside the gene matches. The CDR3 DNA reads as TGTGCCAGCAGAGGGGGCGTTAACTATGGCTACACCTTC. This sequence encodes CASRGGVNYGYTF.

This clone was observed a few times. J is TRBJ2-7 and V is TRBV18; 10 bases fit TRBD2. V lost 6 bases, J lost 4 bases, and 6 bases stayed unmatched. The CDR3 is made up of 14 amino acids. Germline V gene sequence: CDR1 KGHSH, CDR2 LQKENI. The CDR3: CASSITSGKYEQYF. CDR3 nucleotides: TGTGCCAGCTCGATCACTAGCGGGAAATACGAGCAGTACTTC.

The rearrangement joins TRBV4-3 to TRBJ2-1, with a weak D call TRBD2 (5 bases). Germline V gene sequence: CDR1 LGHNA, CDR2 YSLEER. CDR3 length: 15 residues. Trimming pared 2 bases from V and 4 bases from J, leaving 12 bases between. The CDR3 is CASSQRGSGYNEQFF. CDR3 nucleotide sequence: TGCGCCAGCAGCCAACGAGGATCGGGATACAATGAGCAGTTCTTC.

This sequence joins TRBV7-8 and TRBJ2-1; 14 nucleotides agree with TRBD2. From germline, CDR1 is SGHVS and CDR2 FQNEAQ. Unmatched junction bases numbered 6, after V lost 5 bases and J lost 9 bases. This CDR3 region has 15 residues. The CDR3 spells CASSATSGGAGEQFF. For the CDR3, the DNA is TGTGCCAGCAGCGCGACTAGCGGGGGGGCGGGTGAGCAGTTCTTC. The full variable domain, with the rest looked up from reference TRBV7-8 and TRBJ2-1, is GAGVSQSPRYKVAKRGQDVALRCDPISGHVSLFWYQQALGQGPEFLTYFQNEAQLDKSGLPSDRFFAERPEGSVSTLKIQRTQQEDSAVYLCASSATSGGAGEQFFGPGTRLTVL.

A word on this clone: One junction end disagrees with the germline gene, perhaps due to a read error. Other DNA sequences in this specimen translate into the identical CDR3. V gene TRBV10-3 combines with J gene TRBJ1-6, with a possible D match to TRBD1 (6 bases). Germline lookup yields CDR1 ENHRY and CDR2 SYGVKD. CDR3 length equals 14 residues. Here the CDR3 reads CAITARDTNSPLHF. In nucleotides, the CDR3 is TGTGCCATCACAGCCAGGGACACCAATTCCCCCCTCCACTTT.

The chain combines TRBV7-2 with TRBJ1-2; D possibly corresponds to TRBD1 (6 bases). Trimming stripped 0 bases from V and 3 bases from J, with 14 bases between. This CDR3 has 16 residues. Germline values: CDR1 SGHTA, CDR2 FQGNSA. The CDR3 is CASSLAHRAIDYGYTF. The CDR3, as DNA: TGTGCCAGCAGCTTAGCGCACAGGGCTATTGACTATGGCTACACCTTC.

This clone was seen only once. The chain carries TRBV4-2 and TRBJ2-3; D possibly corresponds to TRBD1 (5 bases). The ends were cut back, 1 base at V and 2 bases at J, with 13 bases in the middle. This CDR3 has 16 amino acids. Germline CDR1 is LGHNA and CDR2 is YNFKEQ. CDR3 sequence: CASSQVLQGFTDTQYF. The CDR3 nucleotides are TGTGCCAGCAGCCAAGTCCTGCAGGGATTCACAGATACGCAGTATTTT.

The J gene is TRBJ1-2, the V gene TRBV5-1; D gene ambiguous. CDR1 and CDR2 (germline): SGHRS, YFSETQ. Trimming cost V 0 bases and J 8 bases, with 17 bases left between them. The CDR3 contains 15 residues. CDR3 sequence reads: CASSLALEVASGYTF. The CDR3, as DNA: TGCGCCAGCAGCTTGGCCTTGGAGGTAGCGAGCGGCTACACCTTC.

This clone was counted a single time. This chain connects TRBV30 to TRBJ1-4; D might be TRBD1 (5 bases). The CDR3 contains 13 residues. The V end was cut by 5 bases, the J end by 3 bases, with 10 bases between. From germline, CDR1 is GTSNPN and CDR2 SVGIG (reference sequence). Written as DNA, the CDR3 is TGTGCCTGGGCACCGGGGGCTAATGAAAAACTGTTTTTT. This gives the protein CAWAPGANEKLFF.

This clone appeared once. This chain links TRBV27 with TRBJ2-7, with a possible D match to TRBD2 (5 bases). The germline V gene encodes CDR1 MNHEY and CDR2 SMNVEV (reference sequence). The CDR3 loop spans 13 amino acids. With 5 bases removed from V and 6 bases from J, the gap between germline ends came to 14 bases. CDR3 sequence reads: CASSTSHPGEQYF. CDR3 bases: TGTGCCAGCAGTACTAGTCACCCTGGCGAGCAGTACTTC.

CDR3 sequence reads: CASSGQRNYGYTF. CDR3 nucleotides: TGTGCCAGCAGCGGACAGCGAAACTATGGCTACACCTTC. This sequence joins TRBV9 and TRBJ1-2; weak D call: TRBD1 (5 bases). The germline gives CDR1 SGDLS, CDR2 YYNGEE. The V and J ends lost 3 bases and 2 bases respectively, with 8 bases between them. This CDR3 region has 13 residues.

The chain links TRBV7-9 to TRBJ1-4; TRBD1 matches at 8 bases. Germline-derived CDR1 and CDR2 are SEHNR and FQNEAQ (reference sequence). J lost 7 bases, V lost 2 bases, and 6 bases had no gene match. This CDR3 spans 15 amino acids. The CDR3 region is CASSLQGAQGEKLFF. CDR3 sequence (DNA): TGTGCCAGCAGCTTACAGGGGGCGCAAGGTGAAAAACTGTTTTTT.

The chain links TRBV5-4 to TRBJ1-1; 8 nucleotides line up with TRBD1. The V gene's germline CDR1 is SGHNT and CDR2 YYREEE (reference sequence). This CDR3 contains 15 residues. Trimming at V came to 4 bases and at J to 3 bases, leaving 8 bases not matched to a gene. As DNA, the CDR3 is TGTGCCAGCAGCCGCGGACAGGGTGGGTACACTGAAGCTTTCTTT. It encodes CASSRGQGGYTEAFF.

A few counts support this clone. This chain uses TRBV18 with TRBJ2-7, with D maybe TRBD2 (5 bases). The V end lost 4 bases, the J end lost 0 bases, and 7 bases lay between the germline ends. The CDR3 has 13 residues. The germline CDR1 and CDR2 sequences are KGHSH and LQKENI. The chain's CDR3 is CASSQRDSYEQYF. CDR3 nucleotides: TGTGCCAGCTCACAACGGGACTCCTACGAGCAGTACTTC. Full variable domain (outside the CDR3, taken from reference TRBV18 and TRBJ2-7): NAGVMQNPRHLVRRRGQEARLRCSPMKGHSHVYWYRQLPEEGLKFMVYLQKENIIDESGMPKERFSAEFPKEGPSILRIQQVVRGDSAAYFCASSQRDSYEQYFGPGTRLTVT.

This clone was counted once. One end of the junction does not line up with germline, which may come from a read error. The CDR3 spells CSSSLEGESQPQHF. The CDR3 DNA reads TGTTCCAGCAGCTTAGAAGGGGAATCTCAGCCCCAGCATTTT. The chain couples TRBV7-9 to TRBJ1-5, with D possibly matching TRBD1 (5 bases). CDR1 SEHNR and CDR2 FQNEAQ come from the germline V gene (reference sequence). This CDR3 has 14 amino acids.

The chain recombines TRBV29-1 with TRBJ1-3; 9 bases fit TRBD1. The CDR3 contains 14 residues. The V and J ends lost 6 bases and 2 bases, in that order; junction bases with no gene match: 5. Per germline, CDR1 SQVTM and CDR2 ANQGSEA. The CDR3, as DNA: TGCAGCGTGTTGGGACAGGGAACTGGAAACACCATATATTTT. Its protein product is CSVLGQGTGNTIYF.

The rearrangement links TRBV19 to TRBJ2-2; the D gene is possibly TRBD1 (6 bases). This CDR3 is built from 15 residues. The V gene's germline CDR1 is LNHDA and CDR2 SQIVND (reference sequence). Trimming took 4 bases from V and 3 from J, leaving 12 bases between them. In nucleotides, the CDR3 is TGTGCCAGTAGTACTCCAGGGGCACACACCGGGGAGCTGTTTTTT. Translating gives CASSTPGAHTGELFF.

The rearrangement joins TRBV9 to TRBJ2-5; 8 nucleotides line up with TRBD2. CDR3 size: 16 residues. V trimming: 4 bases; J trimming: 2 bases; junction bases outside the gene matches: 10. The germline CDR1 and CDR2 sequences are SGDLS and YYNGEE. CDR3 protein: CASSPGGAGVQETQYF. CDR3 sequence (DNA): TGTGCCAGCAGCCCGGGGGGAGCGGGGGTGCAAGAGACCCAGTACTTC.

This chain connects TRBV5-1 to TRBJ2-7, with D maybe TRBD2 (6 bases). V was cut by 5 bases and J by 6 bases, with 18 bases left in between. The CDR3 is 14 amino acids. Germline V gene sequence: CDR1 SGHRS, CDR2 YFSETQ. The CDR3 sequence is CASRKTALEGEQYF. CDR3 bases: TGCGCCAGCAGAAAAACGGCTCTGGAGGGCGAGCAGTACTTC.

This rearrangement joins TRBV4-1 to TRBJ2-7; D gene uncertain. Germline CDR1 is MGHRA and CDR2 is YSYEKL. Trimming left V 6 bases short and J 3 bases short, with 12 bases between. The CDR3 has 13 residues. The CDR3 region has the DNA TGCGCCAGCAGTCATACAGAAAACTACGAGCAGTACTTC. Translated, it gives CASSHTENYEQYF.

The chain has TRBV19 and TRBJ2-7; 10 positions agree with TRBD1. CDR1 LNHDA and CDR2 SQIVND come from the germline V gene (reference sequence). The CDR3 loop spans 13 amino acids. The junction had 3 bases not matched to a gene; V was cut back by 5 bases and J by 5 bases. CDR3 DNA sequence: TGTGCCAGTAGTGACAGGGGGCACGACGAGCAGTACTTC. Protein sequence: CASSDRGHDEQYF.

This chain uses TRBV19 with TRBJ1-5, with 7 bases matching TRBD1. The CDR3 has 14 residues. V shed 7 bases and J 3 bases; nucleotides not matched to a gene: 6. Germline lookup yields CDR1 LNHDA and CDR2 SQIVND (reference sequence). DNA of the CDR3: TGTGCCAGTACCACGGACAGGCTCAATCAGCCCCAGCATTTT. It encodes CASTTDRLNQPQHF.

V is TRBV30 and J is TRBJ1-4; tentatively, D is TRBD1 (5 bases). This CDR3 has 15 amino acids. Germline V lookup: CDR1 GTSNPN, CDR2 SVGIG (reference sequence). Trimming stripped 4 bases from V and 8 bases from J, with 20 bases between. CDR3 sequence: CAWTPSGLPGEKLFF. CDR3 DNA sequence: TGTGCCTGGACCCCTTCAGGGCTGCCTGGCGAAAAACTGTTTTTT.